This is a list of T cell receptor beta chains from one sample in a study of blood T cell repertoires in COVID-19. Sequencing used immunoSEQ multiplex PCR; TCRdb keeps in-frame clones, though not all of them. The table has roughly 230,000 clones, 82% seen once. The sample consisted of PBMCs or T cells enriched from blood (not recorded which). All receptors come from a woman aged 60-75 years who had recovered from COVID-19. CDR3s include the opening cysteine and the closing phenylalanine or tryptophan. The D gene is left open where the match is weak. Only part of the rows carry a size: once, few, many, or a class if the clone is expanded.

size: once; V: TRBV6-5; D: TRBD1; J: TRBJ2-2; CDR3: CASSSQDRGNTGELFF; DNA: TGTGCCAGCAGTTCCCAGGACAGGGGGAACACCGGGGAGCTGTTTTTT
size: .; V: TRBV5-4; D: TRBD1; J: TRBJ1-2; CDR3: CASSSTQGIYGYTF; DNA: TGTGCCAGCAGCTCCACACAGGGGATCTATGGCTACACCTTC
size: .; V: TRBV5-4; D: .; J: TRBJ2-1; CDR3: CASSLSAANEQFF; DNA: TGTGCCAGCAGCCTCTCCGCGGCCAATGAGCAGTTCTTC
size: .; V: TRBV2; D: .; J: TRBJ1-4; CDR3: CASSENRVNEKLFF; DNA: TGTGCCAGCAGTGAAAACAGGGTTAATGAAAAACTGTTTTTT
size: .; V: TRBV7-2; D: TRBD1; J: TRBJ2-1; CDR3: CASSPQTGGNGYNEQFF; DNA: TGTGCCAGCAGCCCCCAGACAGGGGGCAATGGCTACAATGAGCAGTTCTTC
size: .; V: TRBV9; D: .; J: TRBJ1-2; CDR3: CASSVGLGGHNGYTF; DNA: TGTGCCAGCAGCGTAGGGCTCGGGGGGCACAATGGCTACACCTTC
size: .; V: TRBV9; D: TRBD2; J: TRBJ2-1; CDR3: CASSVAFLAGDNEQFF; DNA: TGTGCCAGCAGCGTAGCATTCCTAGCGGGGGACAATGAGCAGTTCTTC
size: .; V: TRBV2; D: .; J: TRBJ2-1; CDR3: CASSNLRGSYNEQFF; DNA: TGTGCCAGCAGTAACCTTAGGGGGTCCTACAATGAGCAGTTCTTC
size: .; V: TRBV5-4; D: .; J: TRBJ2-5; CDR3: CASSLDQETQYF; DNA: TGTGCCAGCAGCTTGGACCAGGAGACCCAGTACTTC
size: .; V: TRBV18; D: .; J: TRBJ1-5; CDR3: CASSPLGGTDQPQHF; DNA: TGTGCCAGCTCACCACTTGGGGGGACGGATCAGCCCCAGCATTTT
size: .; V: TRBV11-1; D: .; J: TRBJ1-1; CDR3: CASSLAGANTEAFF; DNA: TGTGCCAGCAGTTTAGCAGGGGCCAACACTGAAGCTTTCTTT